This T cell receptor (beta chain) was sequenced for a study of T-cell reconstitution after alpha-beta-depleted transplantation in children (TCRdb year 2016). Some background on the complete study: Using TCR repertoire profiling, the study followed T-cell immune reconstitution in a quantitative way in children after TCRalphabeta/CD19-depleted allogeneic hematopoietic cell transplantation. Points the paper makes about the study in general: About two months after transplant, the apparently early recovery of alphabetaT-cell counts reportedly depended on just several hundred clones that had expanded rapidly and came from non-depleted graft cells. The high TCRbeta diversity at day 60 in some patients was ascribed to recipient T cells and intrathymic progenitors that had survived conditioning. Hyperexpanded clone frequencies declined over subsequent months; after one year, T-cell counts and TCRbeta diversity were mostly attributed to newly produced T cells.

What this sample's treatment or condition label stands for: allogeneic hematopoietic cell transplantation with graft depleted of TCRalphabeta T cells and CD19 B cells. Transplant recipients were children who received TCRalphabeta/CD19-depleted allogeneic hematopoietic cell grafts. Library preparation was by PCR. Instrument used: Illumina HiSeq 2500. Molecular barcoding was employed in the preparation of TCR libraries, with unique molecular identifiers being used to normalize TCRbeta repertoire quantification. TCRdb reprocessing: public reads trimmed at Q25 with fastp, clones called with MiXCR, in-frame beta chains kept. Rows are unified per CDR3 protein, each entry keeping the most common DNA and genes. The sample table records about 980,000 distinct CDR3 sequences; less than 30% of these occur just once. The ten most abundant clones make up about 28% of the sample. The CDR3 runs 16 amino acids, cysteine and phenylalanine included. The only DNA kept is the CDR3, 48 bases in frame from the first base. Taken from the germline V gene, the CDR1 and CDR2 loops are SGHVS and FQNEAQ. V is reduced by 1 base and J by 2 bases, leaving a spacing of 11 bases between them.

This clonotype was seen a single time. Its antigen target is currently unknown. No much larger clone is present one base from it, and per-base qualities are unavailable. The sequence joins TRBV7-8 to TRBJ2-2; TRBD2 might be the D gene, on 5 matching bases. The TCR was taken from a boy in the first two years of life who had a stem cell transplant for SCID, so the T cells may come from the graft donor. The starting material was PBMCs, mostly from graft donor cells, obtained 360 days after TCRalphabeta/CD19-depleted stem cell transplant. The CDR3 region has the sequence CASSLVGLLNTGELFF. The bases read TGTGCCAGCAGCTTAGTAGGACTGTTAAACACCGGGGAGCTGTTTTTT. This CDR3, with the reference TRBV7-8 and TRBJ2-2 proteins standing in past its ends, gives the full variable domain GAGVSQSPRYKVAKRGQDVALRCDPISGHVSLFWYQQALGQGPEFLTYFQNEAQLDKSGLPSDRFFAERPEGSVSTLKIQRTQQEDSAVYLCASSLVGLLNTGELFFGEGSRLTVL.